This T cell receptor (beta chain) was retrieved from a study of tumor-infiltrating lymphocytes in primary liver carcinoma. Turning to the study itself: The patient population consisted of men and women between 30 and 69 years of age. Tumor stage was T1-T3 N0M0, and tumor size was 4.2 to 10 cm across. Read depth, roughly 3.5 to 8 million productive TCRbeta reads, did not differ significantly between tissues.

Germline DNA was also extracted, and blood RNA was taken from unsorted whole blood. CDR3 size: 14 residues. V was clipped by 4 bases and J by 6 bases, with 13 bases between them. Germline CDR1 MNHNS, CDR2 SASEGT. Starting material of around 490 ng total RNA yielded TCR beta cDNA via a constant-region primer. It was through three nested multiplex PCR rounds of slightly modified ARM-PCR that TCR beta libraries arose. Researchers ran the first two PCR rounds for about 11 cycles each with TRBV1-TRBV30 forward primers and a C-beta reverse primer. MiXCR, run by TCRdb on the multiplex PCR reads, gives a single entry per CDR3 protein. The table shows approximately 310,000 distinct CDR3 sequences, with over 55% occurring only once. As to this clonotype: Its antigen is unidentified. This could be a read error, since a much larger clone is one nucleotide away.

General observations from the study: Blood had a significantly lower top-250-clone fraction than tumors did (p = 0.039).

The chain is built from TRBV6-1 and TRBJ1-5; D gene ambiguous. The sequencing sample was made of peripheral blood. This TCR derives from a man aged 40-49 years with primary liver carcinoma and hepatitis B virus infection. DNA for the CDR3: TGTGCCAGCAGTGCCGGTCTCGGCACTCAGCCCCAGCATTTT. Amino acids: CASSAGLGTQPQHF.